This T cell receptor beta chain was recorded in a study of blood T cell repertoires in COVID-19. Per germline, CDR1 LGHNA and CDR2 YSLEER. The V end lost 1 base, the J end lost 6 bases, and 12 bases lay between the germline ends. This CDR3 spans 14 amino acids. TCRdb's table, derived via immunoSEQ multiplex PCR, lists solely in-frame clones and lacks some. The sample lists about 68,000 clones, 75% to 85% occurring once. The sequenced material came from peripheral blood. The chain links TRBV4-3 to TRBJ1-1; unclear D gene. The receptor was derived from an older woman with acute or convalescent COVID-19. CDR3 sequence: CASSQGGPGSEAFF. CDR3 bases: TGCGCCAGCAGCCAAGGAGGTCCCGGATCTGAAGCTTTCTTT.